Below, 14 T cell receptor beta chains from the same sample are listed, as sequenced in a study of identical twins. TCRdb reprocessed the 5' RACE reads via MiXCR and lists one record per CDR3 protein. The sample carries nearly 200,000 distinct CDR3 sequences, more than 15% recorded once. The same sample was also studied in work on T cells expressing NK-cell markers.

Sequenced: CD8+ T cells sorted from blood. All receptors come from a woman aged 18-29 years in good health.

This clonotype was picked up a small number of times. The chain joins TRBV12-3 or TRBV12-4 to TRBJ2-2; no clear D. Between the trimmed V and J ends, which lost 2 bases and 4 bases, there was a span of 11 bases. The length of the CDR3 is 15 residues. The CDR3 DNA is TGTGCCAGCAGTTTAAATGGTCTTGGCACCGGGGAGCTGTTTTTT. Protein sequence: CASSLNGLGTGELFF.

This clonotype was counted a few times. The J gene is TRBJ2-1, the V gene TRBV4-3, with D possibly being TRBD2 (6 bases). This CDR3 comprises 17 residues. Germline V gene sequence: CDR1 LGHNA, CDR2 YSLEER. Trimming took 0 bases from V and 5 from J, leaving 17 bases between them. The CDR3 spells CASSQDLTSNPHNEQFF. The CDR3, as DNA: TGCGCCAGCAGCCAAGATCTCACTAGCAACCCTCACAATGAGCAGTTCTTC.

The chain employs TRBV6-2 or TRBV6-3 and TRBJ2-7; no clear D gene. This CDR3 spans 12 amino acids. Germline V gives CDR1 MNHEY, CDR2 SVGEGT. V was pared by 0 bases and J by 6 bases, with 6 bases between. CDR3 in DNA: TGTGCCAGCAGTTACTCGACTCCCGAGCAGTACTTC. Translation: CASSYSTPEQYF.

This clonotype has just a few counts. The chain uses TRBV3-1 and TRBJ2-7; 10 bases align to TRBD2. Germline V CDR1 and CDR2: LGHDT, YNNKEL (reference sequence). Trimming removed 0 bases from V and 7 bases from J; junction bases left unmatched: 9. CDR3 length: 16 residues. The CDR3: CASSQDLSGRSVEQYF. Here the CDR3 DNA reads TGTGCCAGCAGCCAAGATCTTAGCGGGAGGTCGGTTGAGCAGTACTTC.

This clonotype turned up a few times. The chain has TRBV12-3 or TRBV12-4 and TRBJ1-3; D possibly corresponds to TRBD1 (5 bases). Trimming pared 8 bases from V and 10 bases from J, leaving 9 bases between. This CDR3 contains 10 residues. CDR3 bases: TGTGCCAGCGGGGAGGGGACCATATATTTT. The encoded protein is CASGEGTIYF.

This chain connects TRBV10-3 to TRBJ2-5; 14 positions agree with TRBD2. The CDR3 covers 17 residues. The V segment lost 6 bases and the J segment 0 bases; nucleotides outside the gene matches: 6. Germline V gene lookup returns CDR1 ENHRY and CDR2 SYGVKD. The CDR3 is CAIRGTSGSEDQETQYF. In DNA form, the CDR3 reads TGTGCCATCAGGGGGACTAGCGGGAGTGAGGACCAAGAGACCCAGTACTTC.

J is TRBJ2-7 and V is TRBV20-1, with 12 bases fitting TRBD1. J was trimmed by 4 bases and V by 1 base; bases with no gene match: 2. The CDR3 spans 14 residues. Germline loops: CDR1 DFQATT, CDR2 SNEGSKA (reference sequence). Written as DNA, the CDR3 is TGCAGTGCTAGAGGGGACAGGGGGCTTTACGAGCAGTACTTC. Translated: CSARGDRGLYEQYF.

This clonotype occurred a few times. The chain has TRBV2 and TRBJ2-1; D is undetermined. The V end was cut by 2 bases, the J end by 6 bases, with 8 bases between. Germline V gives CDR1 SNHLY, CDR2 FYNNEI. This CDR3 is built from 13 residues. CDR3 sequence reads: CASSERDLNEQFF. The CDR3 region has the DNA TGTGCCAGCAGTGAAAGGGATCTCAATGAGCAGTTCTTC.

The J gene is TRBJ2-7, the V gene TRBV5-6, with D hard to call. V lost 4 bases and J 4 bases, leaving 12 bases between the germline ends. The CDR3 sequence is 13 residues long. Germline V gene sequence: CDR1 SGHDT, CDR2 YYEEEE. CDR3 nucleotides: TGTGCCAGCAGCCTCTCACTGAAATACGAGCAGTACTTC. This gives the protein CASSLSLKYEQYF.

This clonotype showed up many times. The CDR3 region is CASSLMVGRGYEQYF. The CDR3 DNA sequence: TGTGCCAGCAGCTTAATGGTTGGCAGAGGCTACGAGCAGTACTTC. V usage is TRBV5-5 and J usage is TRBJ2-7, with unresolved D. Germline CDR1 reads SGHKS; CDR2 reads YYEKEE (reference sequence). V gave up 2 bases and J gave up 3 bases, with 15 bases separating them. This CDR3 region has 15 residues. Complete variable domain (other parts from reference TRBV5-5 and TRBJ2-7): DAGVTQSPTHLIKTRGQQVTLRCSPISGHKSVSWYQQVLGQGPQFIFQYYEKEERGRGNFPDRFSARQFPNYSSELNVNALLLGDSALYLCASSLMVGRGYEQYFGPGTRLTVT.

V gene TRBV5-3 combines with J gene TRBJ2-7; a possible D gene is TRBD2 (5 bases). TRBV5-3 is identified as an open reading frame with a role that is uncertain. With 9 bases removed from V and 6 bases from J, the gap between germline ends came to 19 bases. The CDR3 has 13 amino acids. The CDR3: CAMSPGLACEQYF. The CDR3 nucleotides are TGTGCCATGAGCCCCGGACTGGCCTGCGAGCAGTACTTC.

The chain has TRBV5-6 and TRBJ2-7, with TRBD2 matching 10 bases. Trimming at V came to 2 bases and at J to 2 bases, leaving 4 bases not matched to a gene. In germline, CDR1 is SGHDT, CDR2 YYEEEE. The CDR3 is 15 residues long. This CDR3 reads CASSFGLAVPYEQYF. As DNA, the CDR3 is TGTGCCAGCAGCTTCGGACTAGCGGTCCCCTACGAGCAGTACTTC.

This clonotype was recorded at least ten times. The chain has TRBV10-3 and TRBJ1-1, with a tentative D call TRBD1 (6 bases). The CDR3 contains 15 residues. Germline V gene sequence: CDR1 ENHRY, CDR2 SYGVKD. V lost 4 bases and J 1 base, leaving 13 bases between the germline ends. DNA for the CDR3: TGTGCCATCAGTGTTCTACCGGGACAGAACACTGAAGCTTTCTTT. This sequence encodes CAISVLPGQNTEAFF.

The rearrangement links TRBV12-3 or TRBV12-4 to TRBJ2-7; D ambiguous. This CDR3 has 12 amino acids. The V gene lost 3 bases and the J gene lost 6 bases, with 9 bases spanning the gap. The CDR3 sequence: CASSFLSSEQYF. The CDR3 DNA sequence: TGTGCCAGCAGTTTCCTCTCTTCCGAGCAGTACTTC.